This TCR beta chain was obtained from a study of PD-L1 blockade in urothelial cancer. Time point: pretreatment peripheral blood. Patients yielded 1 to 8 samples each, pretreatment and on-treatment. Concerning this clone itself: Its specificity is not known.

Synthetic templates analogous to TCR were spiked into all PCRs individually. Libraries were prepared by immunoSEQ multiplex PCR; TCRdb keeps only in-frame clonotypes and omits some of them. The table lists over 35,000 clones, 70% to 90% of them singletons. Findings and limits, study-wide: When measured at 3 weeks, tumor-associated blood clones expanded more in durable-benefit patients.

The CDR3 totals 19 residues. The junction had 12 bases not matched to a gene; V was cut back by 5 bases and J by 0 bases. Looked up from germline, CDR1 is MNHEY and CDR2 is SMNVEV (reference sequence). The sample in question was PBMCs, obtained around atezolizumab (anti-PD-L1) treatment. The chain is built from TRBV27 and TRBJ2-6, with 8 bases lining up with TRBD1. The source is an elderly man with urothelial cancer. CDR3 loop: CASSTGLGTGYSGANVLTF. CDR3 coding DNA: TGTGCCAGCAGTACGGGGTTGGGGACAGGTTACTCTGGGGCCAACGTCCTGACTTTC.